This T cell receptor (beta chain) derives from a study of identical twins. MiXCR, run by TCRdb on the 5' RACE reads, gives a single entry per CDR3 protein. Among roughly 690,000 distinct CDR3 sequences listed, 6% to 6.5% were seen once. Of note for this clonotype: Its target is not known.

The V end lost 6 bases, the J end lost 8 bases, and 14 bases lay between the germline ends. The germline gives CDR1 SGHAT, CDR2 FQNNGV. The CDR3 covers 13 residues. Findings of the study overall: Analyses of zero insertions could, in part, be confounded by invariant MAIT and iNKT cells. In drawing conclusions, the study used cross-sectional statistical analysis and did not follow the same donors.

The chain couples TRBV11-2 to TRBJ2-1, with D unclear. Sequenced material: naive T cells sorted from blood. The sequence derives from a man aged 18 to 30 in good health. The chain's CDR3 is CASRPISRYEQFF. Here the CDR3 DNA reads TGTGCCAGCAGACCTATTAGTAGGTATGAGCAGTTCTTC.